The 10 T cell receptor beta chains presented below share a single source sample, sequenced in a study of OX40 agonist ivuxolimab in advanced cancers. Assay: immunoSEQ multiplex PCR; the TCRdb copy retains only in-frame clones and omits some. Of about 37,000 clones in the sample, 86% were seen once. Sequences were derived from CD4+ or CD8+ T cells sorted from blood, sampled in a trial of the OX40 agonist ivuxolimab. All receptors derive from an adult with an advanced solid tumor such as melanoma, head and neck, liver or kidney cancer.

This chain joins TRBV6-1 and TRBJ2-1, with TRBD2 matching over 8 bases. J was trimmed by 0 bases and V by 4 bases; bases with no gene match: 2. CDR1 is MNHNS and CDR2 is SASEGT in the germline V gene. The CDR3 spans 15 residues. The CDR3 DNA reads TGTGCCAGCAGTGGACTAGCGAGCTCCTACAATGAGCAGTTCTTC. Amino acid sequence: CASSGLASSYNEQFF.

The chain has TRBV29-1 and TRBJ2-7; D unresolved. Germline CDR1 reads SQVTM; CDR2 reads ANQGSEA. The CDR3 length is 10 residues. V lost 6 bases and J lost 2, with 5 bases in between. CDR3 loop: CSVRTYEQYF. CDR3 nucleotide sequence: TGCAGCGTGAGGACCTACGAGCAGTACTTC.

Note on this clone: Other DNA variants within this sample encode the same CDR3. CDR3 in amino acids: CASSTGSSYEQYF. DNA of the CDR3: TGTGCCAGTAGTACCGGCAGCTCCTACGAGCAGTACTTC. The chain employs TRBV19 and TRBJ2-7; D is unclear. Germline values: CDR1 LNHDA, CDR2 SQIVND (reference sequence). V gave up 4 bases and J gave up 0 bases, with 7 bases separating them. This CDR3 is 13 amino acids long. Based on the CDR3 plus reference TRBV19 and TRBJ2-7, the full variable domain is DGGITQSPKYLFRKEGQNVTLSCEQNLNHDAMYWYRQDPGQGLRLIYYSQIVNDFQKGDIAEGYSVSREKKESFPLTVTSAQKNPTAFYLCASSTGSSYEQYFGPGTRLTVT.

V and J are TRBV10-1 and TRBJ2-3; 7 nucleotides agree with TRBD1. Germline values: CDR1 WNHNN, CDR2 SYGVQD (reference sequence). The CDR3 sequence is 16 residues long. J gave up 1 base and V 3 bases, and 7 bases lay outside the gene matches. The CDR3, as DNA: TGCGCCAGCAGTGATCAGGACAGGTTCGGCACAGATACGCAGTATTTT. This encodes CASSDQDRFGTDTQYF.

This rearrangement joins TRBV11-1 to TRBJ2-7, with 8 bases aligning to TRBD2. From germline, CDR1 is SGHAT and CDR2 FQDESV (reference sequence). This CDR3 spans 16 amino acids. With V trimmed by 3 bases and J by 0 bases, 7 bases remained unmatched. The CDR3 region has the DNA TGTGCCAGCAGCTTGCGCGTCACTAGCGGCTCCTACGAGCAGTACTTC. This gives the protein CASSLRVTSGSYEQYF.

This chain links TRBV7-8 with TRBJ1-5; tentatively, D is TRBD1 (6 bases). From germline, CDR1 is SGHVS and CDR2 FQNEAQ. V was clipped by 3 bases and J by 5 bases, with 14 bases between them. The CDR3 loop spans 15 amino acids. CDR3 residues: CASSLGANPYQPQHF. CDR3 sequence (DNA): TGTGCCAGCAGCTTGGGGGCAAACCCTTATCAGCCCCAGCATTTT.

The genes are TRBV4-1 and TRBJ1-5; D is perhaps TRBD1 (6 bases). The CDR3 contains 15 residues. The V and J ends lost 2 bases and 5 bases respectively, with 13 bases between them. The germline CDR1 and CDR2 sequences are MGHRA and YSYEKL. CDR3 sequence reads: CASSQTQQGHQPQHF. The DNA for the CDR3 is TGCGCCAGCAGCCAAACTCAACAGGGTCATCAGCCCCAGCATTTT.

V and J are TRBV10-3 and TRBJ2-1; TRBD2 agrees at 7 bases. CDR3 length: 15 residues. J gave up 5 bases and V 10 bases, and 14 bases lay outside the gene matches. Germline CDR1 and CDR2: ENHRY and SYGVKD. CDR3 DNA: TGTGCCAACCGACTAGCTTGGACTATTAACAATGAGCAGTTCTTC. It encodes CANRLAWTINNEQFF.

V usage is TRBV7-2 and J usage is TRBJ1-1, with D unresolved. Germline CDR1 is SGHTA and CDR2 is FQGNSA. The CDR3 contains 15 residues. V was shortened by 1 base and J by 4 bases, with 13 bases between the two germline ends. The CDR3, as DNA: TGTGCCAGCAGCTTAGAAGTGGCAGGAGTCACTGAAGCTTTCTTT. It encodes CASSLEVAGVTEAFF.

The rearrangement links TRBV5-1 to TRBJ2-1; D is perhaps TRBD2 (5 bases). The CDR3 is made up of 13 amino acids. The V and J ends lost 0 bases and 9 bases respectively, with 10 bases between them. Germline loops: CDR1 SGHRS, CDR2 YFSETQ. Here the CDR3 reads CASSLGFGVEQFF. CDR3 nucleotides: TGCGCCAGCAGCTTGGGGTTCGGGGTTGAGCAGTTCTTC.